This T cell receptor (beta chain) originates from a study of cytomegalovirus exposure and HLA in healthy donors. Findings and limits, study-wide: In a later analysis, around 18,000 TCR beta sequences were associated with HLA alleles at 0.05 false discovery rate.

The primer mix had 60 Vbeta and 13 Jbeta primers. Generated by immunoSEQ multiplex PCR, the TCRdb table keeps only in-frame clones and is missing some. The table records 80,000 to 100,000 clones, roughly three quarters of them present only once. This clone was seen a single time. Its antigen is currently unknown. The CDR3 sequence is 13 residues long. Germline CDR1 is SQVTM and CDR2 is ANQGSEA. V dropped 6 bases and J dropped 0 bases, with 11 bases sitting between them. The sample comprised PBMCs. The receptor comes from a man aged 40-49 years in good health and CMV-seronegative. The chain joins TRBV29-1 to TRBJ1-1, with a weak D call TRBD1 (6 bases). The CDR3 spells CSVEGVLNTEAFF. The CDR3 DNA reads TGCAGCGTCGAGGGGGTCTTGAACACTGAAGCTTTCTTT.